These T cell receptor beta chains were read from a single sample in a study of blood T cell repertoires in COVID-19. The assay was immunoSEQ multiplex PCR, and TCRdb's table has in-frame clones only and misses some. Found here are some 100,000 clones, 81% of them singletons; the top ten hold roughly a tenth. The sequenced material came from peripheral blood. The origin of the receptors is a human donor in a cohort sampled during active COVID-19. Both conserved end residues are part of each CDR3. A D gene is named only where the DNA matches it firmly. Size values are once, few and many counts, or a class for expanded clones, and some rows have none.

>TRBJ2-7|-|TRBV19|-
TGTGCCAGTAGTATAGATTCCCCGGGGATCTACGAGCAGTACTTC
CASSIDSPGIYEQYF
>TRBJ1-1|-|TRBV19|-
TGTGCCTCAGAAGGCGGAATGAACACTGAAGCTTTCTTT
CASEGGMNTEAFF
>TRBJ1-4|-|TRBV6-5|-
TGTGCCAGCAAACCGGGCGGGGCCGGTGAAAAACTGTTTTTT
CASKPGGAGEKLFF
>TRBJ1-1|-|TRBV18|-
TGTGCCAGCTCACCAGGCAGGGGAAGCACTGAAGCTTTCTTT
CASSPGRGSTEAFF
>TRBJ2-7|-|TRBV9|TRBD1
TGTGCCAGCAGCGAGACCGGGACAGGAGACTACGAGCAGTACTTC
CASSETGTGDYEQYF
>TRBJ1-1|-|TRBV14|-
TGTGCCAGCAGCCAAGCGACAAGAAGCACTGAAGCTTTCTTT
CASSQATRSTEAFF
>TRBJ1-1|many|TRBV4-1|TRBD1
TGCGCCAGCAGCCCGCAGGGGGTGGCGAGAGCTTTCTTT
CASSPQGVARAFF
>TRBJ2-4|-|TRBV5-4|-
TGTGCCAGCAGCTTGGTGGCGGCAGGGCGAAAAAACATTCAGTACTTC
CASSLVAAGRKNIQYF
>TRBJ1-4|few|TRBV7-2|-
TGTGCCAGCAGCTCAGCGTGGGGCACTAATGAAAAACTGTTTTTT
CASSSAWGTNEKLFF
>TRBJ1-1|once|TRBV4-3|TRBD1
TGCGCCAGCAGCCAAGATGGGACAGGGGGAAAGGCTGAAGCTTTCTTT
CASSQDGTGGKAEAFF
>TRBJ1-2|-|TRBV6-5|TRBD1
TGTGCCAAATCGACAGGGACTAACTATGGCTACACCTTC
CAKSTGTNYGYTF
>TRBJ2-7|-|TRBV7-2|TRBD2
TGTGCCAGCAGCCCGGAGACCCGATTAGCGGGAGTCTACGAGCAGTACTTC
CASSPETRLAGVYEQYF
>TRBJ2-5|-|TRBV28|TRBD2
TGTGCCAGCAGGTCAGCGGGAGGGGGCCAAGAGACCCAGTACTTC
CASRSAGGGQETQYF
>TRBJ2-2|-|TRBV19|TRBD1
TGTGCCAGTTTGGGGGACAGGGGTAACACCGGGGAGCTGTTTTTT
CASLGDRGNTGELFF
>TRBJ1-3|-|TRBV9|-
TGTGCCAGCAGCGTAGTGGATACCACTAGCTCTGGAAACACCATATATTTT
CASSVVDTTSSGNTIYF
>TRBJ1-6|-|TRBV2|TRBD1
TGTGCCAGCGGGGGACAGGCTAGTTCACCCCTCCACTTT
CASGGQASSPLHF
>TRBJ2-7|-|TRBV5-1|TRBD2
TGCGCCAGCAGCGGGGGGGACGCCGGGTCCGAGCAGTACTTC
CASSGGDAGSEQYF
>TRBJ2-6|-|TRBV24-1|-
TGTGCCACCAGTGCGCCTGGGGCGCCTGGGGCCAACGTCCTGACTTTC
CATSAPGAPGANVLTF
>TRBJ1-5|-|TRBV29-1|TRBD1
TGCAGCGTCAAAGGGGCAGGGGGTAGCAATCAGCCCCAGCATTTT
CSVKGAGGSNQPQHF
>TRBJ2-7|-|TRBV28|TRBD1
TGTGCCAGCAGAAAACAGGGGGCCCACGAGCAGTACTTC
CASRKQGAHEQYF
>TRBJ2-4|-|TRBV28|TRBD2
TGTGCCAGCAGTTTATGGGGGAGGGCCTCCAAAAACATTCAGTACTTC
CASSLWGRASKNIQYF
>TRBJ1-1|-|TRBV7-9|-
TGTGCCAGCAGCCTGGGGCGGGGTCGCACTGAAGCTTTCTTT
CASSLGRGRTEAFF
>TRBJ1-1|-|TRBV25-1|-
TGTGCCAGCAGAGGAGCCCCGTTAACTGAAGCTTTCTTT
CASRGAPLTEAFF
>TRBJ1-2|-|TRBV2|-
TGTGCCAGCAGTGAACCGGTTCGAGGCTACACCTTC
CASSEPVRGYTF
>TRBJ2-3|-|TRBV6-6|-
TGTGCCAGCAGTGCGGGCACAGATACGCAGTATTTT
CASSAGTDTQYF
>TRBJ2-7|once|TRBV28|-
TGTGCCAGCAGCGCGAGCTTCCGGGATTCCTACGAGCAGTACTTC
CASSASFRDSYEQYF
>TRBJ2-3|-|TRBV6-2/TRBV6-3|TRBD1
TGTGCCAGCAGCCCCCGGGACAGATTCACAGATACGCAGTATTTT
CASSPRDRFTDTQYF
>TRBJ2-6|-|TRBV7-9|TRBD1
TGTGCCAGCAGCTTAGGGGGGACAGGGGCTTTATCTGGGGCCAACGTCCTGACTTTC
CASSLGGTGALSGANVLTF
>TRBJ2-5|-|TRBV6-2/TRBV6-3|-
TGTGCCAGCAGTCCGCGGGGGCGGGCGGGGAAAGAGACCCAGTACTTC
CASSPRGRAGKETQYF
>TRBJ1-1|-|TRBV5-1|-
TGCGCCAGCAGCTTCAGGGGTGGGACTGAAGCTTTCTTT
CASSFRGGTEAFF
>TRBJ1-1|few|TRBV5-3|TRBD1
TGTGCCAGAAGCTTGAAGAGACAGGGGGTTATGAACACTGAAGCTTTCTTT
CARSLKRQGVMNTEAFF
>TRBJ2-7|-|TRBV2|-
TGTGCCAGCAGTGATCTCGGCCGGGGAAGATCCTACGAGCAGTACTTC
CASSDLGRGRSYEQYF
>TRBJ1-2|-|TRBV20-1|-
TGCAGTGCCAAAGGGGATAATGGCTACACCTTC
CSAKGDNGYTF
>TRBJ2-2|many|TRBV12-5|-
TGTGCTAGTGGTTTGTCGGGTGGCGGGGAGCTGTTTTTT
CASGLSGGGELFF
>TRBJ2-2|-|TRBV7-2|TRBD1
TGTGCCAGCAGCTTGGGAGGACAGGGCCCCGGGGAGCTGTTTTTT
CASSLGGQGPGELFF
>TRBJ1-1|-|TRBV21-1|-
TGTGCCAGCAGCCCACCAGGACAGGGAGAAGGCACTGAAGCTTTCTTT
CASSPPGQGEGTEAFF
>TRBJ2-2|-|TRBV6-6|TRBD1
TGTGCCAGCAGTCGAATAGGGGGCAAGAACACCGGGGAGCTGTTTTTT
CASSRIGGKNTGELFF
>TRBJ2-7|many|TRBV5-4|-
TGTGCCAGCAGCAGACAGGACGGAGACTACGAGCAGTACTTC
CASSRQDGDYEQYF
>TRBJ1-1|-|TRBV7-2|-
TGTGCCAGCAGCTTAGTTGGGGGGACCACTGAAGCTTTCTTT
CASSLVGGTTEAFF
>TRBJ1-5|-|TRBV7-9|-
TGTGCCAGCAGCTCCGGGGGAGGTAGCAATCAGCCCCAGCATTTT
CASSSGGGSNQPQHF
>TRBJ1-5|-|TRBV2|-
TGTGCCAGCGGGGCAGGGGAAACTCAGCCCCAGCATTTT
CASGAGETQPQHF
>TRBJ2-1|-|TRBV7-9|-
TGTGCCAGCAGTTTACTTGAGGGCCCCTACCTGGGATTCTTC
CASSLLEGPYLGFF
>TRBJ2-2|-|TRBV7-9|TRBD1
TGTGCCAGCAGCTACCGAACAGGGGACCCGGACACCGGGGAGCTGTTTTTT
CASSYRTGDPDTGELFF
>TRBJ1-1|once|TRBV19|-
TGTGCCAGTAGCCAGACATCGAACACTGAAGCTTTCTTT
CASSQTSNTEAFF
>TRBJ2-1|-|TRBV6-2/TRBV6-3|TRBD2
TGTGCCAGCAGCAGAACCGGGACTAGCGGAGTCTACAATGAGCAGTTCTTC
CASSRTGTSGVYNEQFF
>TRBJ1-6|few|TRBV5-6|-
TGTGCCAGCGGGAGACGTGGTTGGAATTCACCCCTCCACTTT
CASGRRGWNSPLHF
>TRBJ1-3|-|TRBV7-2|-
TGTGCCAGCAGCCTACAAAGAACGGGGGGAAACACCATATATTTT
CASSLQRTGGNTIYF
>TRBJ2-5|-|TRBV5-8|TRBD2
TGTGCCAGCAGCTTGGAGGCTAGCGGGGGCCCCCAGTACTTC
CASSLEASGGPQYF
>TRBJ2-1|-|TRBV4-2|-
TGTGCCAGCAGCCAAGACGGGGTGGGGGCCGATGAGCAGTTCTTC
CASSQDGVGADEQFF
>TRBJ1-2|-|TRBV19|-
TGTGCCAGTTGCCCGGGAGCACGCTATGGCTACACCTTC
CASCPGARYGYTF
>TRBJ1-5|-|TRBV21-1|-
TGTGCCAGCAGCATCTCAAATTGGGGACAGGGTAAGGTAGCGAATCAGCCCCAGCATTTT
CASSISNWGQGKVANQPQHF
>TRBJ2-7|-|TRBV7-2|-
TGTGCCAGCAGCCGGTTAGGGCAGGGCTCCTACGAGCAGTACTTC
CASSRLGQGSYEQYF
>TRBJ2-5|-|TRBV7-9|-
TGTGCCAGCAGCTTAGCGTTGCAGGGCCAAGAGACCCAGTACTTC
CASSLALQGQETQYF
>TRBJ2-1|-|TRBV15|TRBD2
TGTGCCACCAGCAAAGGACTAGCGGGTTCCTACAATGAGCAGTTCTTC
CATSKGLAGSYNEQFF